The text below deals with one T cell receptor (beta chain). Its matching antigen is unknown. The junction departs from germline at one end; a sequencing error may be responsible. The sample belongs to a study of cytotoxic CD8 clonotypes in ibrutinib-treated CLL. Study-wide results and limits: Clonality went higher at ibrutinib response and then dropped back toward baseline at progression. Public clonotypes (which were uncommon) either contracted or remained stable on treatment. Pretreatment clonality was elevated relative to age-matched healthy donors and paralleled circulating CD8+ T-cell counts.

The planned depth of sequencing spanned 1 in 200,000 to 1 in 1 million T cells. Here immunoSEQ multiplex PCR was the method, and the copy in TCRdb shows in-frame clones only, minus some. The profile shows over 200,000 clones, 79% of them singletons. Germline V gene sequence: CDR1 SSHAT, CDR2 FNYEAQ (reference sequence). CDR3 length: 13 amino acids. V gene TRBV7-7 combines with J gene TRBJ2-7; TRBD2 aligns across 7 bases. The TCR comes from a human donor with chronic lymphocytic leukemia. This specimen consisted of PBMCs, obtained after 12 months of ibrutinib treatment. In DNA form, the CDR3 reads TGTGCTAGCAGCTTTTCCAGCGGGGACGAGCAGTACTTC. It is translated as CASSFSSGDEQYF.